This T cell receptor (beta chain) was retrieved from a study of T cell responses to AZD1222 COVID-19 vaccine. Study results and caveats: Along spike, vaccine-associated CD4 TCRs were found throughout, with dominance at 160-218 and 743-854.

The method was immunoSEQ multiplex PCR; TCRdb's version includes in-frame clones alone and lacks a portion of them. Found here are over 150,000 clones, around 89% of them singletons; the top ten hold over 4%. A note on this clone: Its antigen is not known.

Pooling was applied to second doses at about 4 or about 12 weeks. The CDR3 consists of 14 residues. Germline values: CDR1 LGHNA, CDR2 YNFKEQ. V lost 7 bases, J lost 3 bases, and 15 bases lay in between. The chain joins TRBV4-2 to TRBJ1-1; D is perhaps TRBD1 (6 bases). The TCR sequence derives from an adult who received the AZD1222 COVID-19 vaccine. Source: peripheral blood, taken 28 days after the second AZD1222 dose. For the CDR3, the DNA is TGTGCCAGCAACAGAGCAGGGGAGGACACTGAAGCTTTCTTT. Protein: CASNRAGEDTEAFF.